This is a list of T cell receptor beta chains from one sample in a study of response to subunit inactivated influenza vaccine. TCRdb used MiXCR to reprocess the RT-PCR reads, holding one entry per CDR3 protein. This table has some 520,000 distinct CDR3 sequences, approximately 15% appearing once. The specimen comprised CD4+ T cells sorted from PBMCs, sampled around 2 years after vaccination. The receptors derive from a man aged 45 to 70 who received an inactivated influenza vaccine. Each CDR3 is given with its conserved first and last residue. A D gene is named only where the DNA matches it firmly. Clone size is stated in some rows and not others, as once, few, many or a class when expanded.

D gene	V gene	clone size	J gene	CDR3 protein	CDR3 DNA
NA	TRBV20-1	NA	TRBJ2-3	CSAGTAGIDTQYF	TGCAGTGCTGGGACAGCGGGAATTGATACGCAGTATTTT
TRBD1	TRBV20-1	NA	TRBJ2-7	CSATLLTGAHEQYF	TGCAGTGCTACGCTCCTGACAGGGGCGCACGAGCAGTACTTC
TRBD1	TRBV19	NA	TRBJ1-6	CASSPTPQGAYSPLHF	TGTGCCAGTAGTCCGACTCCACAGGGGGCGTATTCACCCCTCCACTTT
NA	TRBV5-1	few	TRBJ2-6	CASSPFSSQSLRGANVLTF	TGCGCCAGCAGCCCTTTTTCCTCCCAGTCCCTCCGAGGGGCCAACGTCCTGACTTTC
NA	TRBV12-3/TRBV12-4	NA	TRBJ2-5	CASSNVGTYQETQYF	TGTGCCAGCAGTAACGTAGGGACATATCAAGAGACCCAGTACTTC
NA	TRBV20-1	NA	TRBJ1-5	CSARQGPVHQPQHF	TGCAGTGCCCGGCAGGGTCCAGTTCATCAGCCCCAGCATTTT
TRBD1	TRBV5-5	many	TRBJ2-1	CASSLAGQGMTYNEQFF	TGTGCCAGCAGCTTGGCCGGACAGGGAATGACCTACAATGAGCAGTTCTTC
TRBD2	TRBV15	few	TRBJ2-3	CATSRASGRGHGTDTQYF	TGTGCCACCAGCAGAGCCAGCGGGAGAGGCCATGGCACAGATACGCAGTATTTT
NA	TRBV7-8	few	TRBJ1-6	CASSLGTGLSSPLHF	TGTGCCAGCAGCTTAGGTACAGGGCTTAGTTCACCCCTCCACTTT
NA	TRBV5-1	few	TRBJ2-2	CASRPAIDTGELFF	TGCGCCAGCAGACCGGCCATAGACACCGGGGAGCTGTTTTTT
TRBD2	TRBV12-3/TRBV12-4	many	TRBJ2-5	CASSRHGAGGRYQYF	TGTGCCAGCAGTCGCCATGGGGCGGGGGGCCGGTACCAGTACTTC